This T cell receptor (beta chain) was found in a study of Graves' ophthalmopathy and Graves' hyperthyroidism. Study context: There was a collection of peripheral blood at initial diagnosis, before any treatment.

Study-wide results and caveats: Most expanded clonotypes from thyroid (those above 0.001 frequency) were also found in blood.

Note on this clonotype: Its antigen is undetermined.

V gave up 4 bases and J gave up 5 bases, with 15 bases separating them. The CDR3 contains 14 residues. The V gene's germline CDR1 is SGHNT and CDR2 YYREEE (reference sequence). The authors amplified TCR beta CDR3 regions, and they did so from RNA transcripts for repertoire sequencing. Second-round multiplex PCR came after a first-round RT-PCR that employed HTBI primers. One entry per CDR3 protein results from TCRdb running MiXCR on the multiplex PCR reads. This sample has about 740,000 distinct CDR3 sequences; about 44% occur once, and the top ten carry 44%. Certain patients were not enrolled. These were patients with other autoimmune diseases, uncontrolled infections, pregnancy or lactation.

The sequence was obtained from an adult man with Graves' ophthalmopathy. This rearrangement joins TRBV5-4 to TRBJ2-5, with a weak D call TRBD2 (6 bases). Material for sequencing was peripheral blood. In DNA form, the CDR3 reads TGTGCCAGCAGCCCGGGACTGGAAGGGGAGACCCAGTACTTC. Its protein product is CASSPGLEGETQYF.